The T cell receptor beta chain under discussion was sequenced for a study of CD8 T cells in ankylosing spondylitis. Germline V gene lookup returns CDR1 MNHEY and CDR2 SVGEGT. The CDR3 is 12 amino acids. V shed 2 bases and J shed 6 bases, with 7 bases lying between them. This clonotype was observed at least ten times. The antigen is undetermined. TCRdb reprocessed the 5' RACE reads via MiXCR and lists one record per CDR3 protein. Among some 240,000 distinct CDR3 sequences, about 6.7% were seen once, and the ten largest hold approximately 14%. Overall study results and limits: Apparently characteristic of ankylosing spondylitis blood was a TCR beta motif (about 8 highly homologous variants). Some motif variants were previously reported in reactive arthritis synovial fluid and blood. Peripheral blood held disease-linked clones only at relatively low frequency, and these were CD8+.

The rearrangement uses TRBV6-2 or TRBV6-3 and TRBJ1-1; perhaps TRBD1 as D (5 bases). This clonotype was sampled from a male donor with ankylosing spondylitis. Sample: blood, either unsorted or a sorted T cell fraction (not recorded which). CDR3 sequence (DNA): TGTGCCAGCAGTTACGGGACCCCTGAAGCTTTCTTT. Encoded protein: CASSYGTPEAFF.